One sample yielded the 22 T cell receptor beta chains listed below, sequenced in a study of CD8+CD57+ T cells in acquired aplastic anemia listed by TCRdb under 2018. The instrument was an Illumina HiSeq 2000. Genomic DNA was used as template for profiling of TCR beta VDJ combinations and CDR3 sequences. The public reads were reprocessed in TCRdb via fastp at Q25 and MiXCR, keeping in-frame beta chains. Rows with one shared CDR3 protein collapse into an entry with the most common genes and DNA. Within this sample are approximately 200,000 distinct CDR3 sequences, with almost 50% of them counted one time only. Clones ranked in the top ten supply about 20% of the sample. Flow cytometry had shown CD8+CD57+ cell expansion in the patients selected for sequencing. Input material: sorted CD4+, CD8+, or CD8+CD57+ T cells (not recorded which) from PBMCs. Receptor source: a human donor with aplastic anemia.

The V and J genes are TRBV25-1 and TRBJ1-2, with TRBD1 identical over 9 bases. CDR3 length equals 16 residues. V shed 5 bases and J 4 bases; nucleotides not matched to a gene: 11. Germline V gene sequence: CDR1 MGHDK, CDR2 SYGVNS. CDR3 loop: CASSSTGTGRAYGYTF. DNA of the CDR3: TGTGCCAGCAGTTCTACCGGGACAGGGAGGGCCTATGGCTACACCTTC.

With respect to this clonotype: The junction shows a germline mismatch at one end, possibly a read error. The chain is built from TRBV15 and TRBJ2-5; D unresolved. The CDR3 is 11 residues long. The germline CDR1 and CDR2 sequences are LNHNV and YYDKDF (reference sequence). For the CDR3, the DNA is TGTACCACCAGACCTGAGGAGACCCAGTACTTC. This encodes CTTRPEETQYF.

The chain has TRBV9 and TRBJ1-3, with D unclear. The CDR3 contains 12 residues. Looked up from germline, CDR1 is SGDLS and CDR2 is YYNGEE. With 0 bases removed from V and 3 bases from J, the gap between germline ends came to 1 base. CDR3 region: CASSVGGNTIYF. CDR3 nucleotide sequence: TGTGCCAGCAGCGTAGGTGGAAACACCATATATTTT.

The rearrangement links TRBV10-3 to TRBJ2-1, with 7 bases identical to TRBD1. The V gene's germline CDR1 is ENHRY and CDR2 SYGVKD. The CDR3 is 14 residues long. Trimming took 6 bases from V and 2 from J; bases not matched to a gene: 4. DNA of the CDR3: TGTGCCATCAGCGACAGGGACACCTACAATGAGCAGTTCTTC. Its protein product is CAISDRDTYNEQFF.

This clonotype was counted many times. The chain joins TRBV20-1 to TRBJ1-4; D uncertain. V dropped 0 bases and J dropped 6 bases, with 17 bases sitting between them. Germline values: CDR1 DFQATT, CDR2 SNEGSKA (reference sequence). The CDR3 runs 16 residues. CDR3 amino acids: CSARDRLSAGHEKLFF. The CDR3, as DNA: TGCAGTGCTAGAGATCGGCTGTCGGCAGGACATGAAAAACTGTTTTTT.

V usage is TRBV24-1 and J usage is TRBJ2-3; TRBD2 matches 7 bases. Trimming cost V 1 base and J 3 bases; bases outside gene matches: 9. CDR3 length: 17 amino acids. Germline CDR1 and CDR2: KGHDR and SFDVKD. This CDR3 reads CATSDFSTSVTTDTQYF. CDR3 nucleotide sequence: TGTGCCACCAGTGATTTCTCTACTAGCGTTACAACAGATACGCAGTATTTT.

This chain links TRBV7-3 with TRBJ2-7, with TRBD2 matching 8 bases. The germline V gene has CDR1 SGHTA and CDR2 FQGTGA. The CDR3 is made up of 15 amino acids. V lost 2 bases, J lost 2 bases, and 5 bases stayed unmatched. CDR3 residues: CASSLGAGGPYEQYF. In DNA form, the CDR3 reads TGTGCCAGCAGCTTAGGGGCGGGGGGCCCCTACGAGCAGTACTTC.

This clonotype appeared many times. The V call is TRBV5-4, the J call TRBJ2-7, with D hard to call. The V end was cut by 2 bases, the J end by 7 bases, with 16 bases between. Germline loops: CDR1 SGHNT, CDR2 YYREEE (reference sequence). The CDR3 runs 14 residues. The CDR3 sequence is CASSFGQAPWEQYF. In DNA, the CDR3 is TGTGCCAGCAGCTTCGGCCAGGCTCCGTGGGAGCAGTACTTC.

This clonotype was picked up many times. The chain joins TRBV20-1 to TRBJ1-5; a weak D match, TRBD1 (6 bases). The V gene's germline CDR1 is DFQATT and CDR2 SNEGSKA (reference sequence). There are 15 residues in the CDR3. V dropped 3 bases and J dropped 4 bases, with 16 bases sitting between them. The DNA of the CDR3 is TGCAGTGCTAGTCTGGGTCCGACAGGTAATCAGCCCCAGCATTTT. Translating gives CSASLGPTGNQPQHF.

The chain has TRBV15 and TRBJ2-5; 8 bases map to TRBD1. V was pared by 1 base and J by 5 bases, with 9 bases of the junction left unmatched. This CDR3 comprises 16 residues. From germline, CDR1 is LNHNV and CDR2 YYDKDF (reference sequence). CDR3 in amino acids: CATSRVDRGFRETQYF. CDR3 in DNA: TGTGCCACCAGCAGAGTAGACAGGGGATTTAGGGAGACCCAGTACTTC.

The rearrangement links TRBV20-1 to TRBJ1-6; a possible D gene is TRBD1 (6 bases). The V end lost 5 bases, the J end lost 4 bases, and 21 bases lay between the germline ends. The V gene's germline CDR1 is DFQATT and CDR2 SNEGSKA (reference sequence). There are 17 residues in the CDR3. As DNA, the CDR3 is TGCAGTGCTCCGACTAGCGGGGGGGGGCAGTATAATTCACCCCTCCACTTT. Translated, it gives CSAPTSGGGQYNSPLHF.

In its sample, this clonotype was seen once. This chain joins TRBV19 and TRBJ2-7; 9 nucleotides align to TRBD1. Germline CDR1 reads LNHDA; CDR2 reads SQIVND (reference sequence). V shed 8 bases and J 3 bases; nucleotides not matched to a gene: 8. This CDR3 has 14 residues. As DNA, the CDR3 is TGTGCCAGTCTAGGGGACAGGGATAACTACGAGCAGTACTTC. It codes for CASLGDRDNYEQYF.

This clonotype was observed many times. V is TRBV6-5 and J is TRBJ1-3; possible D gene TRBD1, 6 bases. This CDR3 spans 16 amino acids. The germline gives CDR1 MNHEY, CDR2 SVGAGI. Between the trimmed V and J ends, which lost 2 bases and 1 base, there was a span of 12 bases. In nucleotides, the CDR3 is TGTGCCAGCAGTTACGGGGAAACAGGGTCTGGAAACACCATATATTTT. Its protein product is CASSYGETGSGNTIYF.

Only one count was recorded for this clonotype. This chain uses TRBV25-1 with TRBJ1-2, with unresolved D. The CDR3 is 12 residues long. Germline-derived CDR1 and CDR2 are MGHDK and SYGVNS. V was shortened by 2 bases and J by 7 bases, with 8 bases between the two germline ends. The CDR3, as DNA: TGTGCCAGCAGTGAAGTCCCGGGTGGCTACACCTTC. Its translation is CASSEVPGGYTF.

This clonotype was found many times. The CDR3 reads CASSVGGQGGKLFF. The CDR3 coding sequence is TGTGCCAGCAGCGTAGGGGGTCAGGGGGGAAAACTGTTTTTT. The chain carries TRBV9 and TRBJ1-4; 7 bases are a match to TRBD1. The CDR3 is made up of 14 amino acids. Trimming removed 0 bases from V and 10 bases from J; junction bases left unmatched: 6. Germline-derived CDR1 and CDR2 are SGDLS and YYNGEE.

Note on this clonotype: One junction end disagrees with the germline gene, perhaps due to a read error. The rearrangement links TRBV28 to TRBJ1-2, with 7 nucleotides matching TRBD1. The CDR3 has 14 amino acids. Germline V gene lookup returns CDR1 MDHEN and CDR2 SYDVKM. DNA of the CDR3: TGTGCCAGCAGCCCAGGGGGTTCTAACTATAGCTACACCTTC. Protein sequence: CASSPGGSNYSYTF.

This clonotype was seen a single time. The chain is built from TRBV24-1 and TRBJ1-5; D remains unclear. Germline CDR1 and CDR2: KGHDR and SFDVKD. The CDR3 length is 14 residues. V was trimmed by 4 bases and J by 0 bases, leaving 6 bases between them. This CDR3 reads CATSESDSNQPQHF. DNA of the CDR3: TGTGCCACCAGTGAGTCGGATAGCAATCAGCCCCAGCATTTT.

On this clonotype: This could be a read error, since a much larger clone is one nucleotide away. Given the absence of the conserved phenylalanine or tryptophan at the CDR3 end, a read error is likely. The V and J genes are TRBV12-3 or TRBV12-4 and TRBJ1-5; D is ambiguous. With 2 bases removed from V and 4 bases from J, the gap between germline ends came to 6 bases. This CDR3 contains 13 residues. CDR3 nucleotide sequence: TGTGCCAGCAGTTTAATGGGGAATCAGCCCCAGCATCTT. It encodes CASSLMGNQPQHL.

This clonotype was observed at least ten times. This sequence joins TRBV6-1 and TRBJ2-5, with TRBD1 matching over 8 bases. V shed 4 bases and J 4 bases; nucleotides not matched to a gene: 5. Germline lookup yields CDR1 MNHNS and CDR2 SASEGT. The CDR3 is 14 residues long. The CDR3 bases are TGTGCCAGCAGTGGATCCGGGACAGGAGAGACCCAGTACTTC. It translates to CASSGSGTGETQYF.

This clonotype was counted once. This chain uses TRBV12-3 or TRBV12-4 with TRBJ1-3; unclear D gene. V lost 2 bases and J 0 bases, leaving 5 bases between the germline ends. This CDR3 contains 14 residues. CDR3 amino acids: CASSLLDSGNTIYF. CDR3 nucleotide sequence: TGTGCCAGCAGTTTACTAGACTCTGGAAACACCATATATTTT.

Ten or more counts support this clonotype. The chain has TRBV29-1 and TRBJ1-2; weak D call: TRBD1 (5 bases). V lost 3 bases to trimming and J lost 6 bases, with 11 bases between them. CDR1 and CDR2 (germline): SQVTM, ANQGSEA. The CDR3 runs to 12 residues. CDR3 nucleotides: TGCAGCGTTGAGGAGGGGAGGGATGGCTACACCTTC. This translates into CSVEEGRDGYTF.

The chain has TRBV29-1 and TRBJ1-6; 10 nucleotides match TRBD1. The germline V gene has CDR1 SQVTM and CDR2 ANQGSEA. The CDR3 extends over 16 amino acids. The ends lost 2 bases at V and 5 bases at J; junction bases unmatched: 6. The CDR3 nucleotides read TGCAGCGTTGAAAGACCTGGGACAGGGGATAATTCACCCCTCCACTTT. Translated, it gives CSVERPGTGDNSPLHF. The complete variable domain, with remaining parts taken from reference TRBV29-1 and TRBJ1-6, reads SAVISQKPSRDICQRGTSLTIQCQVDSQVTMMFWYRQQPGQSLTLIATANQGSEATYESGFVIDKFPISRPNLTFSTLTVSNMSPEDSSIYLCSVERPGTGDNSPLHFGNGTRLTVT.